The 15 T cell receptor beta chains below come from one sample, sequenced in a study of blood T cell repertoires in COVID-19. TCRdb keeps only in-frame clones here, not all; method: immunoSEQ multiplex PCR. The profile shows around 250,000 clones, approximately 90% of them singletons. The source material was PBMCs or T cells enriched from blood (not recorded which). These receptors all stem from a middle-aged woman with acute COVID-19.

The chain employs TRBV30 and TRBJ1-3; tentatively, D is TRBD1 (6 bases). Trimming removed 2 bases at V and 2 bases at J, with 16 bases between. From germline, CDR1 is GTSNPN and CDR2 SVGIG (reference sequence). There are 16 residues in the CDR3. The CDR3 DNA reads TGTGCCTGGAGTCAACCTCGGGACAACACTGGAAACACCATATATTTT. Translation: CAWSQPRDNTGNTIYF.

The rearrangement links TRBV13 to TRBJ1-3; D ambiguous. Between the trimmed V and J ends, which lost 2 bases and 3 bases, there was a span of 11 bases. Germline loops: CDR1 PRHDT, CDR2 FYEKMQ (reference sequence). There are 15 residues in the CDR3. The CDR3 DNA is TGTGCCAGCAGCTTACGCGGTAATTATGGAAACACCATATATTTT. Translation: CASSLRGNYGNTIYF.

The chain joins TRBV15 to TRBJ1-4; 8 bases fit TRBD1. The germline gives CDR1 LNHNV, CDR2 YYDKDF (reference sequence). The V gene end was trimmed by 0 bases and the J gene end by 11 bases; junction bases not matched to a gene: 5. The CDR3 runs 14 residues. This CDR3 reads CATSREQGAAKLFF. For the CDR3, the DNA is TGTGCCACCAGCAGAGAGCAGGGGGCGGCGAAACTGTTTTTT.

The chain couples TRBV30 to TRBJ2-2; D might be TRBD2 (6 bases). Germline lookup yields CDR1 GTSNPN and CDR2 SVGIG (reference sequence). Trimming removed 5 bases at V and 1 base at J, with 8 bases between. The CDR3 is 13 residues long. The CDR3: CAWGAGNTGELFF. The CDR3, as DNA: TGTGCCTGGGGAGCGGGGAACACCGGGGAGCTGTTTTTT. Supplemented by reference TRBV30 and TRBJ2-2, the full variable domain reads SQTIHQWPATLVQPVGSPLSLECTVEGTSNPNLYWYRQAAGRGLQLLFYSVGIGQISSEVPQNLSASRPQDRQFILSSKKLLLSDSGFYLCAWGAGNTGELFFGEGSRLTVL.

This rearrangement joins TRBV28 to TRBJ2-1, with 9 bases matching TRBD1. The CDR3 is 14 residues long. Germline-derived CDR1 and CDR2 are MDHEN and SYDVKM. The V gene end was trimmed by 6 bases and the J gene end by 3 bases; junction bases not matched to a gene: 3. The CDR3 region is CASSTGGNYNEQFF. The CDR3 DNA follows: TGTGCCAGCAGCACAGGGGGCAACTACAATGAGCAGTTCTTC.

This sequence joins TRBV27 and TRBJ1-1; D is possibly TRBD1 (5 bases). Trimming removed 5 bases at V and 0 bases at J, with 16 bases between. The CDR3 covers 16 residues. From germline, CDR1 is MNHEY and CDR2 SMNVEV (reference sequence). Here the CDR3 DNA reads TGTGCCAGCAGTGCTTTAACCGGGACTGTGAACACTGAAGCTTTCTTT. Translating gives CASSALTGTVNTEAFF.

This clone was detected only a few times. V and J are TRBV4-1 and TRBJ1-5; the match to TRBD1 covers 7 bases. V lost 1 base and J lost 6; bases outside the gene matches: 9. The CDR3 consists of 16 residues. Germline CDR1 MGHRA, CDR2 YSYEKL. The CDR3 region is CASSQAPYRGVQPQHF. The CDR3 DNA reads TGCGCCAGCAGCCAAGCCCCGTACAGGGGTGTTCAGCCCCAGCATTTT.

The rearrangement joins TRBV9 to TRBJ2-7; tentative D call: TRBD1 (5 bases). Trimming removed 1 base at V and 3 bases at J, with 14 bases between. Germline V CDR1 and CDR2: SGDLS, YYNGEE. The CDR3 contains 15 residues. The CDR3 here is CASSVQGRPNYEQYF. The CDR3 DNA reads TGTGCCAGCAGCGTACAGGGCCGCCCGAACTACGAGCAGTACTTC. Supplemented by reference TRBV9 and TRBJ2-7, the full variable domain reads DSGVTQTPKHLITATGQRVTLRCSPRSGDLSVYWYQQSLDQGLQFLIQYYNGEERAKGNILERFSAQQFPDLHSELNLSSLELGDSALYFCASSVQGRPNYEQYFGPGTRLTVT.

The chain joins TRBV9 to TRBJ1-1, with D possibly TRBD1 on 6 matching bases. Trimming stripped 3 bases from V and 6 bases from J, with 15 bases between. Per germline, CDR1 SGDLS and CDR2 YYNGEE. CDR3 length equals 14 residues. CDR3 amino acids: CASSGAHRAPEAFF. The CDR3 DNA sequence: TGTGCCAGCAGCGGCGCTCACAGGGCTCCTGAAGCTTTCTTT.

This clone has only a few counts. The chain combines TRBV29-1 with TRBJ2-1; maybe TRBD1 (6 bases). Germline V lookup: CDR1 SQVTM, CDR2 ANQGSEA. Trimming left V 3 bases short and J 6 bases short, with 15 bases between. The CDR3 sequence is 14 residues long. CDR3 in DNA: TGCAGCGTTGAGCTACAGGGCCTAGGCAATGAGCAGTTCTTC. Translating it yields CSVELQGLGNEQFF.

This chain uses TRBV5-6 with TRBJ2-7; 10 bases are shared with TRBD1. Germline lookup yields CDR1 SGHDT and CDR2 YYEEEE. V shed 0 bases and J 4 bases; nucleotides not matched to a gene: 1. This CDR3 has 14 residues. In DNA, the CDR3 is TGTGCCAGCAGCTTGGGACAGGGGGCATACGAGCAGTACTTC. It codes for CASSLGQGAYEQYF.

The sample holds a few counts of this clone. V gene TRBV9 combines with J gene TRBJ1-2, with TRBD1 identical over 10 bases. Germline CDR1 and CDR2: SGDLS and YYNGEE. The V gene end was trimmed by 3 bases and the J gene end by 8 bases; junction bases not matched to a gene: 10. The CDR3 covers 15 residues. CDR3 sequence reads: CASSGRGQGHGGYTF. The CDR3 DNA follows: TGTGCCAGCAGCGGGCGGGGACAGGGGCATGGAGGCTACACCTTC.

This rearrangement joins TRBV29-1 to TRBJ1-2, with 11 bases lining up with TRBD1. CDR1 SQVTM and CDR2 ANQGSEA come from the germline V gene. J gave up 5 bases and V 7 bases, and 6 bases lay outside the gene matches. The CDR3 runs 13 residues. CDR3: CSAKDRGPYGYTF. DNA of the CDR3: TGCAGCGCCAAGGACAGGGGGCCATATGGCTACACCTTC. Complete variable domain (other parts from reference TRBV29-1 and TRBJ1-2): SAVISQKPSRDICQRGTSLTIQCQVDSQVTMMFWYRQQPGQSLTLIATANQGSEATYESGFVIDKFPISRPNLTFSTLTVSNMSPEDSSIYLCSAKDRGPYGYTFGSGTRLTVV.

The gene calls are TRBV7-6 and TRBJ2-2; tentative D call: TRBD2 (6 bases). The length of the CDR3 is 16 residues. Looked up from germline, CDR1 is SGHVS and CDR2 is FNYEAQ. With 1 base removed from V and 6 bases from J, the gap between germline ends came to 15 bases. CDR3 amino acids: CASSLEAGRVAGELFF. The DNA for the CDR3 is TGTGCCAGCAGCTTAGAGGCGGGACGAGTGGCCGGGGAGCTGTTTTTT.

The V and J genes are TRBV13 and TRBJ2-5; D remains ambiguous. Germline V lookup: CDR1 PRHDT, CDR2 FYEKMQ (reference sequence). The CDR3 has 14 amino acids. The V end lost 0 bases, the J end lost 6 bases, and 11 bases lay between the germline ends. CDR3 sequence: CASSLGPSQKTQYF. The DNA of the CDR3 is TGTGCCAGCAGCTTAGGGCCCTCTCAGAAGACCCAGTACTTC.